Here is one T cell receptor (beta chain) with its context. Its antigen is unknown. No per-base quality is available; no much larger clone lies one base away. The donors were healthy, HIV-negative adults who had no recently reported acute infections or vaccinations. Only Caucasian adults living in Nashville, Tennessee, USA were represented among the donors. CD4+ T cells were enriched by magnetic negative selection; naive cells were then positively selected on CD45RA, and the negative fraction formed the memory subset. Blood was obtained by leukapheresis, after which PBMCs were separated by Ficoll-Histopaque density gradient centrifugation and cryopreserved in liquid nitrogen vapor phase. Analytical flow cytometry was used to check the purity and quantity of each magnetically sorted T cell population. Genomic DNA was isolated from each sorted fraction and quantified by UV absorbance on a Nanodrop 2000c.

This record comes from a study of shared clonotypes between healthy human individuals (TCRdb year 2020). Context from the whole study: Two women and three men aged 18 to 49 years were included in the cohort. For each donor, CD4 naive and CD4 memory were each given three plates, CD8 naive was given two plates, and CD8 memory was given one plate. Blood TCR repertoires of 5 or 6 healthy adults were deeply sequenced to estimate repertoire size and the extent of clonotype sharing between individuals. To increase sequencing depth and limit assay-specific biases, different laboratories used diverse techniques to prepare libraries and sequence TCR repertoires. Leukapheresis yielded between about 0.94 and 9.5 billion PBMCs per donor.

Points the paper makes about the study in general: Compared with non-shared clonotypes, the clonotypes found in all four sorted-subset donors had higher generation probabilities. Larger estimated clonotype richness was generally found for naive subsets than for memory subsets. Pairwise subsampling led to the expectation that sequencing depth would affect the degree of clonotype sharing among donors. Sampling was restricted to blood, and TCR repertoires in tissues likely differ from the TCR repertoires found in blood. When a handful of donors were compared, the shared fraction of clonotypes was about 5% for naive CD4, 3% to 4% for naive CD8, roughly 2.3% for memory CD4, and 0.35% to 0.5% for memory CD8. Incomplete sequencing was indicated by rarefaction of sorted-subset datasets, despite the large sequencing depth. Because the study included only a small number of donors, the genetic and exposure-history diversity represented was limited.

Relative to germline, V is missing 1 base and J is missing 4 bases, with 6 bases of the junction outside any gene match. CDR1 SGHNT and CDR2 YENEEA were looked up in the germline V gene. Measured from the cysteine to the phenylalanine, the CDR3 is 15 residues long. The retained sequence is limited to the CDR3, 45 bases, with the frame set at the first base. Using the deep immunoSEQ assay, TCR CDR3 regions were amplified from genomic DNA by multiplex PCR. For each cell subset, the extracted genomic DNA was distributed evenly across all wells of several immunoSEQ 96-well plates, and each plate served as one replicate. For sorted subsets, approximately 210 ng of genomic DNA, equivalent to around 31,000 T cell genomes, went into each replicate PCR. Purified libraries were measured with a Qubit 3.0 fluorometer, size-checked on a Bioanalyzer 2100, and measured again with the KAPA Library Quantification kit. Every immunoSEQ 96-well plate was sequenced on a separate single-read 150-cycle Illumina NextSeq 550 flow cell. The published analysis was carried out like this. Because the immunoSEQ output included only junctional sequences and no quality scores, the filtering could not be the same as the filtering used for full-length reads. Sequences were annotated with PyIR, a Python wrapper for IgBLAST v1.9, using IMGT germline references to assign V/J genes and CDR3. Any read was removed if the V/J assignment was weak (E-value above 1e-6), the CDR3 was missing, or the read contained stop codons, out-of-frame junctions, or ambiguous translated residues. V3J clonotypes were defined as sequences sharing the same inferred V gene, J gene, and CDR3 amino acid sequence. The percentage overlap between two repertoires was calculated by dividing the number of shared unique clonotypes by the size of the smaller repertoire. Richness of each repertoire was evaluated using RTK rarefaction, the Chao1 estimator, and Recon v2.1 estimates of unobserved clonotypes. For all TCRbeta clonotypes obtained by the gDNA method from four donors, generation probabilities were computed with OLGA. TCRdb provides this immuneACCESS table in a form limited to in-frame rearrangements. Some clones are lacking; in checked studies, under half of them reflect an unresolved V gene, and why the rest are absent is not known. V and J calls plus clone size are reproduced from that table; the DNA served to infer D and trimming. The sample table records roughly 2.4 million clones; about 94% of these occur just once. In total, the top ten clones hold 0.1% to 0.15% of the sample.

The clonotype comes from a man in his late teens or twenties in good health. The chain was built from TRBV11-3 and TRBJ2-5; the central 7 bases match TRBD2. Sequenced input: naive CD4+ T cells sorted from blood. This specimen's cell subset or site label, interpreted: CD45RA+ positively selected. The CDR3 protein sequence reads: CASSLGLASVETQYF. The sequenced DNA: TGTGCCAGCAGCTTAGGACTAGCAAGTGTAGAGACCCAGTACTTC.